Shown below are 30 T cell receptor beta chains from a single sample sequenced in a study of regulatory T cells in long-lasting Graves disease. CDR3-region Arm-PCR and iRepertoire HTBI primers produced the TCR beta libraries. TCRdb re-called the multiplex PCR reads with MiXCR, one entry per CDR3 protein. Of 440,000 or so distinct CDR3 sequences in the sample, 14% to 15% are singletons; the top ten hold approximately 16%. Time point reported: newly diagnosed GD, antithyroid drugs for less than 3 months. PBMC-extracted RNA yielded the TCR library. These sequences were also reported in another study, on T cells in Graves' hyperthyroidism and ophthalmopathy.

This sample comprised peripheral blood mononuclear cells (PBMCs), obtained at new diagnosis, from a patient treated with antithyroid drugs. The receptors were sampled from a woman aged 25 to 39 with Graves disease.

As for this clonotype: A much larger clone lies a single base off, so this may be a read error. The rearrangement links TRBV5-5 to TRBJ1-1, with 9 nucleotides matching TRBD1. The CDR3 has 16 residues. CDR1 is SGHKS, CDR2 YYEKEE, per germline (reference sequence). The CDR3 here is CASSTGTGNSNTKAFF. The CDR3 DNA is TGTGCCAGCAGCACAGGGACAGGGAACTCGAACACTAAAGCTTTCTTT.

J is TRBJ2-2 and V is TRBV7-3; D remains unclear. Trimming removed 2 bases at V and 2 bases at J, with 9 bases between. CDR3 length: 15 residues. Germline CDR1 and CDR2: SGHTA and FQGTGA. The CDR3 protein is CASSLGPYNTGELFF. As DNA, the CDR3 is TGTGCCAGCAGCTTAGGGCCCTATAACACCGGGGAGCTGTTTTTT. The entire variable domain, with the rest obtained from reference TRBV7-3 and TRBJ2-2, is as follows: GAGVSQTPSNKVTEKGKYVELRCDPISGHTALYWYRQSLGQGPEFLIYFQGTGAADDSGLPNDRFFAVRPEGSVSTLKIQRTERGDSAVYLCASSLGPYNTGELFFGEGSRLTVL.

This clonotype was seen repeatedly, ten times or more. The genes are TRBV11-2 and TRBJ2-7; 14 bases fit TRBD2. The CDR3 contains 14 residues. Looked up from germline, CDR1 is SGHAT and CDR2 is FQNNGV. The ends lost 4 bases at V and 6 bases at J; junction bases unmatched: 2. This chain's CDR3 is CASSWGLAGAEQYF. The CDR3 bases are TGTGCCAGCAGCTGGGGACTAGCGGGAGCCGAGCAGTACTTC.

This clonotype came up many times. The rearrangement uses TRBV25-1 and TRBJ2-7; 8 positions agree with TRBD1. This CDR3 contains 16 residues. From germline, CDR1 is MGHDK and CDR2 SYGVNS. The junction had 10 bases not matched to a gene; V was cut back by 3 bases and J by 3 bases. The CDR3 nucleotides are TGTGCCAGCAGTGACCCCTGGACAGGGAGAGACTACGAGCAGTACTTC. This sequence encodes CASSDPWTGRDYEQYF.

The chain combines TRBV24-1 with TRBJ2-7; D is ambiguous. The CDR3 is 13 amino acids. The V end was cut by 8 bases, the J end by 5 bases, with 15 bases between. Germline lookup yields CDR1 KGHDR and CDR2 SFDVKD. CDR3 in amino acids: CATKDQNKDEQYF. In DNA form, the CDR3 reads TGTGCCACCAAGGACCAAAATAAGGACGAGCAGTACTTC.

In its sample, this clonotype was seen a few times. The V call is TRBV24-1, the J call TRBJ2-3; D not resolved. V lost 0 bases and J 1 base, leaving 13 bases between the germline ends. This CDR3 spans 17 amino acids. Germline V lookup: CDR1 KGHDR, CDR2 SFDVKD. CDR3 residues: CATSDLQNPEGTDTQYF. CDR3 coding DNA: TGTGCCACCAGTGATTTGCAGAACCCCGAAGGCACAGATACGCAGTATTTT.

This clonotype was seen ten or more times. This sequence joins TRBV6-2 or TRBV6-3 and TRBJ1-1; maybe TRBD1 (6 bases). Germline V gene sequence: CDR1 MNHEY, CDR2 SVGEGT. The CDR3 consists of 13 residues. V lost 0 bases to trimming and J lost 4 bases, with 6 bases between them. DNA of the CDR3: TGTGCCAGCAGTTACTCAGGGGGCACTGAAGCTTTCTTT. Its translation: CASSYSGGTEAFF.

As to this clonotype: The junction departs from the called germline gene at one end, perhaps through a read error. V and J are TRBV29-1 and TRBJ2-3; TRBD1 is a possible D gene (5 bases). Germline V lookup: CDR1 SQVTM, CDR2 ANQGSEA. This CDR3 spans 12 amino acids. This chain's CDR3 is CSVEWLTDTRYF. In DNA, the CDR3 is TGCAGCGTTGAATGGCTGACAGATACGCGGTATTTT.

The chain joins TRBV5-6 to TRBJ2-7, with 7 bases that match TRBD2. The V and J ends lost 4 bases and 3 bases, in that order; junction bases with no gene match: 13. CDR1 and CDR2 (germline): SGHDT, YYEEEE. This CDR3 contains 16 residues. CDR3: CASSPTLGGGDYEQYF. In DNA, the CDR3 is TGTGCCAGCAGCCCGACCTTAGGCGGGGGTGACTACGAGCAGTACTTC.

This clonotype was recorded a few times. The chain employs TRBV11-3 and TRBJ1-2; no clear D gene. Trimming left V 3 bases short and J 10 bases short, with 12 bases between. The CDR3 is 12 residues long. Germline lookup yields CDR1 SGHNT and CDR2 YENEEA. CDR3 nucleotide sequence: TGTGCCAGCAGCTTTGGCGGTAGGGACTACACCTTC. Translating it yields CASSFGGRDYTF.

On this clonotype: A read error may be the cause here, since a much bigger clone is one base away. The rearrangement joins TRBV12-3 or TRBV12-4 to TRBJ1-3; D call uncertain. This CDR3 contains 14 residues. CDR3 sequence: CASSSGASGNTMYF. The CDR3 DNA follows: TGTGCCAGCAGTTCCGGCGCATCTGGAAACACCATGTATTTT.

This clonotype has a count of ten or more. The chain carries TRBV12-3 or TRBV12-4 and TRBJ1-1; D is undetermined. The CDR3 extends over 12 amino acids. V dropped 7 bases and J dropped 1 base, with 7 bases sitting between them. The CDR3 region is CASISSNTEAFF. In DNA, the CDR3 is TGTGCCAGCATTTCCTCGAACACTGAAGCTTTCTTT.

There are a few counts of this clonotype. The chain employs TRBV5-6 and TRBJ2-1; a weak D match, TRBD1 (6 bases). Germline values: CDR1 SGHDT, CDR2 YYEEEE. The V end was cut by 9 bases, the J end by 2 bases, with 15 bases between. This CDR3 has 14 residues. The CDR3 DNA reads as TGTGCCACGGAAGGGGGTCAAGCCTACAATGAGCAGTTCTTC. It translates to CATEGGQAYNEQFF. The variable domain in full, completed from reference TRBV5-6 and TRBJ2-1, reads DAGVTQSPTHLIKTRGQQVTLRCSPKSGHDTVSWYQQALGQGPQFIFQYYEEEERQRGNFPDRFSGHQFPNYSSELNVNALLLGDSALYLCATEGGQAYNEQFFGPGTRLTVL.

V and J are TRBV14 and TRBJ2-1; no definite D call. V lost 1 base and J lost 8, with 12 bases in between. The germline V gene encodes CDR1 SGHDN and CDR2 FVKESK. The CDR3 runs to 14 residues. The CDR3 bases are TGTGCCAGCAGCCAAGTCGGTCCGCGCGATGAGCAGTTCTTC. This translates into CASSQVGPRDEQFF. The full variable domain, its missing parts supplied by reference TRBV14 and TRBJ2-1, is EAGVTQFPSHSVIEKGQTVTLRCDPISGHDNLYWYRRVMGKEIKFLLHFVKESKQDESGMPNNRFLAERTGGTYSTLKVQPAELEDSGVYFCASSQVGPRDEQFFGPGTRLTVL.

This clonotype was observed many times. V is TRBV2 and J is TRBJ2-3; 7 nucleotides agree with TRBD2. V gave up 3 bases and J gave up 7 bases; unmatched junction bases: 22. The CDR3 runs to 19 residues. From germline, CDR1 is SNHLY and CDR2 FYNNEI. The CDR3 loop is CASSDFGLAALNFHYTQYF. In DNA form, the CDR3 reads TGTGCCAGCAGTGATTTTGGGCTAGCGGCGTTGAATTTCCACTATACGCAGTATTTT. Full variable domain (rest looked up from reference TRBV2 and TRBJ2-3): EPEVTQTPSHQVTQMGQEVILRCVPISNHLYFYWYRQILGQKVEFLVSFYNNEISEKSEIFDDQFSVERPDGSNFTLKIRSTKLEDSAMYFCASSDFGLAALNFHYTQYFGPGTRLTVL.

This clonotype was counted many times. The rearrangement links TRBV7-9 to TRBJ2-1; possible D gene TRBD2, 6 bases. The germline CDR1 and CDR2 sequences are SEHNR and FQNEAQ (reference sequence). V gave up 5 bases and J gave up 2 bases, with 13 bases separating them. The length of the CDR3 is 15 residues. CDR3 nucleotides: TGTGCCAGCAGCGCTTTGGGGGGAACCTACAATGAGCAGTTCTTC. Encoded protein: CASSALGGTYNEQFF.

This clonotype was counted between two and nine times. The genes are TRBV27 and TRBJ2-2; TRBD2 matches 9 bases. Germline V gene lookup returns CDR1 MNHEY and CDR2 SMNVEV (reference sequence). This CDR3 region has 16 residues. Losses at the gene ends were 5 bases for V and 4 bases for J; bases not matched to a gene: 8. This CDR3 is CASSPRREGPTGELFF. The CDR3, as DNA: TGTGCCAGCAGTCCCCGGCGGGAGGGCCCCACCGGGGAGCTGTTTTTT.

Many counts were recorded for this clonotype. The chain couples TRBV20-1 to TRBJ2-7; D may correspond to TRBD1 or TRBD2 (5 bases each). Looked up from germline, CDR1 is DFQATT and CDR2 is SNEGSKA (reference sequence). The CDR3 totals 17 residues. V was trimmed by 3 bases and J by 1 base, leaving 22 bases between them. As DNA, the CDR3 is TGCAGTGCTAGCGCTCTCTTTGGGACGGGCAGATCCTACGAGCAGTACTTC. It yields the protein CSASALFGTGRSYEQYF.

The V and J genes are TRBV19 and TRBJ2-7; TRBD2 agrees at 9 bases. The CDR3 contains 16 residues. Germline CDR1 LNHDA, CDR2 SQIVND (reference sequence). The trim removed 5 bases at V and 3 bases at J, leaving 11 bases unmatched. The chain's CDR3 is CASSPAGLAGIYEQYF. CDR3 nucleotide sequence: TGTGCCAGTAGTCCCGCTGGGCTAGCGGGAATCTACGAGCAGTACTTC.

In its sample, this clonotype was seen a few times. The V gene is TRBV12-3 or TRBV12-4, the J gene TRBJ2-3, with D tentatively TRBD2 (5 bases). The CDR3 is made up of 16 amino acids. V shed 5 bases and J shed 1 base, with 16 bases lying between them. The CDR3 DNA reads as TGTGCCAGCAGTCCCCGGGTCGGGATGGGCACAGATACGCAGTATTTT. Encoded protein: CASSPRVGMGTDTQYF.

The rearrangement links TRBV27 to TRBJ2-1, with a possible D match to TRBD2 (6 bases). In germline, CDR1 is MNHEY, CDR2 SMNVEV (reference sequence). V lost 6 bases, J lost 9 bases, and 21 bases lay in between. The CDR3 is made up of 15 amino acids. CDR3 DNA: TGTGCCAGCAGCGTTCCGGGACTCGGTGATGGTGAGCAGTTCTTC. Its translation: CASSVPGLGDGEQFF.

This clonotype was seen at least ten times. The V call is TRBV10-3, the J call TRBJ2-3; unclear D gene. From germline, CDR1 is ENHRY and CDR2 SYGVKD. There are 12 residues in the CDR3. Trimming cost V 9 bases and J 2 bases, with 9 bases left between them. CDR3 amino acids: CAINTPTDTQYF. CDR3 coding DNA: TGTGCCATTAATACTCCCACAGATACGCAGTATTTT.

This clonotype was found many times. The chain combines TRBV7-8 with TRBJ1-5, with D unresolved. V was cut by 3 bases and J by 3 bases, with 6 bases left in between. This CDR3 contains 13 residues. Germline CDR1 reads SGHVS; CDR2 reads FQNEAQ. The CDR3: CASSFKYNQPQHF. The CDR3 DNA sequence: TGTGCCAGCAGCTTTAAGTACAATCAGCCCCAGCATTTT.

The rearrangement links TRBV3-1 to TRBJ2-7; no reliable D call. Per the germline V gene, CDR1 is LGHDT and CDR2 is YNNKEL (reference sequence). This CDR3 contains 15 residues. V dropped 1 base and J dropped 2 bases, with 12 bases sitting between them. CDR3 residues: CASSQGSGSPYEQYF. CDR3 nucleotide sequence: TGTGCCAGCAGCCAAGGGTCAGGCAGCCCCTACGAGCAGTACTTC.

This clonotype was recorded a few times. The V and J genes are TRBV6-2 or TRBV6-3 and TRBJ1-3, with 8 positions matching TRBD1. CDR1 MNHEY and CDR2 SVGEGT come from the germline V gene. Unmatched junction bases numbered 11, after V lost 4 bases and J lost 0 bases. CDR3 size: 18 residues. DNA for the CDR3: TGTGCCAGCAGTTCGACCGGGACAGGACGCCACTCTGGAAACACCATATATTTT. It yields the protein CASSSTGTGRHSGNTIYF.

The rearrangement uses TRBV7-2 and TRBJ2-5; weak D call: TRBD1 (6 bases). Trimming cost V 4 bases and J 2 bases, with 14 bases left between them. The germline V gene encodes CDR1 SGHTA and CDR2 FQGNSA. The CDR3 runs 15 residues. CDR3 bases: TGTGCCAGCAGCTCAACCCGAGGGGGTCAAGAGACCCAGTACTTC. This translates into CASSSTRGGQETQYF.

Ten or more counts support this clonotype. The chain has TRBV27 and TRBJ2-1; unclear D gene. Trimming stripped 9 bases from V and 10 bases from J, with 13 bases between. Germline assignment: CDR1 MNHEY and CDR2 SMNVEV (reference sequence). The CDR3 is 11 amino acids. CDR3 sequence: CARHSGWEQFF. DNA of the CDR3: TGTGCCAGGCATAGTGGTTGGGAGCAGTTCTTC.

In its sample, this clonotype was seen a few times. This chain links TRBV9 with TRBJ1-1, with TRBD1 matching over 7 bases. Trimming at V came to 3 bases and at J to 4 bases, leaving 9 bases not matched to a gene. Germline loops: CDR1 SGDLS, CDR2 YYNGEE. CDR3 size: 15 residues. CDR3 bases: TGTGCCAGCAGCGCACAGACAGGGAGCGGCACTGAAGCTTTCTTT. The encoded protein is CASSAQTGSGTEAFF.

This clonotype has ten or more counts. The chain carries TRBV7-2 and TRBJ2-1; 13 nucleotides agree with TRBD2. CDR1 is SGHTA, CDR2 FQGNSA, per germline. V lost 4 bases, J lost 4 bases, and 4 bases stayed unmatched. The CDR3 runs to 16 residues. This chain's CDR3 is CASSSPGLAGYNEQFF. In nucleotides, the CDR3 is TGTGCCAGCAGCTCCCCGGGACTAGCGGGATACAATGAGCAGTTCTTC.

This clonotype was detected ten times or more. The chain combines TRBV9 with TRBJ2-1; TRBD2 aligns across 7 bases. The junction had 6 bases not matched to a gene; V was cut back by 2 bases and J by 4 bases. CDR3 size: 15 residues. CDR1 SGDLS and CDR2 YYNGEE come from the germline V gene. CDR3 protein: CASSVSAGVYNEQFF. CDR3 DNA sequence: TGTGCCAGCAGCGTCAGTGCGGGGGTTTACAATGAGCAGTTCTTC.